Detailed here is one T cell receptor (beta chain). The data derive from a study of blood T cell repertoires in COVID-19. V was trimmed by 1 base and J by 6 bases, leaving 16 bases between them. Germline assignment: CDR1 SGHAT and CDR2 FQNNGV. The CDR3 contains 15 residues. Assay: immunoSEQ multiplex PCR; the TCRdb copy retains only in-frame clones and omits some. The repertoire holds 48,000 or so clones, with 90% as singletons. This sequence was found in a human donor in a cohort sampled during active COVID-19. Sequencing was carried out using peripheral blood. The V and J genes are TRBV11-2 and TRBJ2-7; unclear D gene. Here the CDR3 DNA reads TGTGCCAGCAGCTTAGTGAGAGGAAGGTATCCCGAGCAGTACTTC. It specifies CASSLVRGRYPEQYF.